This TCR beta chain was captured by sequencing in a study of blood T cell repertoires in COVID-19. Turning to the study itself: Acute and convalescent COVID-19 samples came from the United States, Italy and Spain. T cells, B-cell-depleted T cells, or PBMCs provided the cDNA or gDNA that served as material.

CDR1 is LNHDA and CDR2 is SQIVND in the germline V gene (reference sequence). The length of the CDR3 is 15 residues. The ends were cut back, 1 base at V and 0 bases at J, with 6 bases in the middle. This clone was counted only a few times. Authors' methods: By means of reference gene primer amplification, nucleated cell counts were estimated. Sequenced by immunoSEQ multiplex PCR; TCRdb stores in-frame clones only, minus some. V and J calls and clone size are copied from that table; D and trimming were computed from the DNA. Counted here are approximately 88,000 clones, about 76% occurring once; the ten biggest clones make up 15% to 20%.

Material: peripheral blood. The clonotype comes from a woman aged 80 or over with active or convalescent COVID-19. The chain carries TRBV19 and TRBJ2-2; D gene uncertain. The CDR3 region is CASSIASANTGELFF. The CDR3, as DNA: TGTGCCAGTAGTATAGCGTCAGCGAACACCGGGGAGCTGTTTTTT.